Here is one T cell receptor beta chain with its context. Its binding antigen is unknown. Qualities for individual bases were not recorded, and no much larger clone is one base off. The data are from a study of PD-1 blockade in mismatch repair-deficient tumors (dated by TCRdb to about 2017). Broadly, across the study: Between September 2013 and September 2016, the trial enrolled around 89 consecutive patients with over nine mismatch repair-deficient cancer types, every one of whom had been previously treated and was progressing. Tumor-associated T cell clones in the peripheral blood of patients responding to PD-1 blockade were tracked using deep sequencing of TCR CDR3 regions. What the study reported, not specific to this receptor: Tumor-resident clones, often undetectable in blood before treatment, expanded rapidly after pembrolizumab and then contracted, generally before radiologic responses.

Trimmed from V: 5 bases; trimmed from J: 4 bases; junction bases lacking a gene match: 7. CDR1 SGHNT and CDR2 YENEEA are derived from the germline V gene. CDR3 length: 15 amino acids, cysteine to phenylalanine. Only CDR3 DNA remains: 45 bases, in frame from the first base. The method behind the library was the immunoSEQ multiplex PCR assay. Not all clones reach the TCRdb copy of this immuneACCESS table, which keeps in-frame sequences only. Checked studies attribute under half of the gap to unresolved V genes and leave the rest unexplained. In all, the sample holds some 48,000 clones, and under 85% of those were seen once. The ten largest make up less than 3.5% of the sample. The time point label corresponds to: peripheral blood before pembrolizumab. For each enrolled patient, mismatch repair deficiency was established using either polymerase chain reaction or immunohistochemistry. A few patients who responded to pembrolizumab therapy underwent TCR sequencing. The phase II trial prospectively evaluated PD-1 blockade with pembrolizumab in advanced mismatch repair-deficient cancers, independent of tissue of origin. Peripheral blood T cell samples were gathered serially, both before PD-1 blockade started and at multiple time points afterward. Blood sampling times were reported as weeks after the first pembrolizumab dose.

The material sequenced was PBMCs, taken before pembrolizumab treatment. Recombination connected TRBV11-3 to TRBJ2-7, with 11 bases in between that match TRBD2. This receptor was identified in an adult with mismatch repair-deficient cancer. The CDR3: CASSPTSGSVYEQYF. The DNA is TGTGCCAGCAGCCCTACTAGCGGGAGCGTATACGAGCAGTACTTC.